This T cell receptor beta chain was found in a study of shared clonotypes between healthy human individuals. A CD45RA-negative memory subset and a CD45RA+ naive subset were separated from the CD4+ cells. Deep-level running was used for the assay. Genomic DNA per cell subset filled all wells of several immunoSEQ plates. The authors loaded roughly 180 ng DNA, tens of thousands of T cell genomes, into sorted-subset replicate PCRs. TCRdb's table, derived via immunoSEQ multiplex PCR, lists solely in-frame clones and lacks some. The sample records 2 million to 2.5 million clones, 85% to 95% being singletons. CDR1 is MNHEY, CDR2 SVGAGI, per germline. The CDR3 consists of 13 residues. V was cut by 5 bases and J by 5 bases, with 12 bases left in between.

The V and J genes are TRBV6-5 and TRBJ2-5; D may be TRBD1 (5 bases). This clonotype originated in a man between 18 and 35 years old in good health. Some clones in this sample may be carry-over from other donors' samples. The sequenced sample consisted of naive CD4+ T cells from PBMCs. The subset here: CD45RA+ positively selected. The CDR3 DNA is TGTGCCAGCAGTGCATCTAGGGGTGAGACCCAGTACTTC. Translation gives CASSASRGETQYF.